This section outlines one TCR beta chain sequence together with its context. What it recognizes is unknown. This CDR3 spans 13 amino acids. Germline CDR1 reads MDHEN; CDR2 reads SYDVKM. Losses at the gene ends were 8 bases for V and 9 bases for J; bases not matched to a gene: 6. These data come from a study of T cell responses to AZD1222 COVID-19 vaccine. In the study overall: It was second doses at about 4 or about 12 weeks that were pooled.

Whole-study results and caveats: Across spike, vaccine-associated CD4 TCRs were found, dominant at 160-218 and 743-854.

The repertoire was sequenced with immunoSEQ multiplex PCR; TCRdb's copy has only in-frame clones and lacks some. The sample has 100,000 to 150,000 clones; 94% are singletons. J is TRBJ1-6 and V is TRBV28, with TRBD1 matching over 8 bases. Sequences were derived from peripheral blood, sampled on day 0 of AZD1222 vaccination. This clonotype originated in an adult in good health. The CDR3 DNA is TGTGCCAGCCGGACAGGGACCGGTTCACCCCTCCACTTT. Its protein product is CASRTGTGSPLHF.